The following is a TCR beta chain sequence with its context. The data belong to a study of technical replicates of blood from a handful of donors. Trimming left V 3 bases short and J 0 bases short, with 14 bases between. The CDR3 runs 15 residues. Germline V gene data show CDR1 as GTSNPN and CDR2 as SVGIG (reference sequence). Libraries were prepared by immunoSEQ multiplex PCR; TCRdb keeps only in-frame clonotypes and omits some of them. The data hold over 50,000 clones, with just under 95% observed a single time. The sample taken for sequencing was PBMCs. The clonotype originates from a human donor in good health. Some clones in this sample may be carry-over from other donors' samples. This chain joins TRBV30 and TRBJ1-2; TRBD1 might be the D (6 bases). Written as DNA, the CDR3 is TGTGCCTGGAGGCCTAACAGGGTAGCTAACTATGGCTACACCTTC. The encoded protein is CAWRPNRVANYGYTF.